This T cell receptor (beta chain) was obtained from a study of blood T cell repertoires in COVID-19. Overall study: PBMCs, B-cell-depleted T cells, or T cells provided the cDNA or gDNA that made up the material.

Germline V gives CDR1 GTSNPN, CDR2 SVGIG (reference sequence). V lost 3 bases and J 7 bases, leaving 4 bases between the germline ends. CDR3 length: 10 residues. This clone has just one count. Per the original methods: Reference gene primer amplification yielded estimated nucleated cell counts. Sequencing used immunoSEQ multiplex PCR; TCRdb keeps in-frame clones, though not all of them. For V, J and clone size, that table is used; D and trimming come from the DNA. This sample has approximately 380,000 clones, with 88% found just once. Participant-given clinical history determined each cohort assignment. The study counted Cohort 3 donors as recovered given two negative PCRs, clearance, or symptom resolution.

This chain links TRBV30 with TRBJ1-3; no clear D. The receptor comes from a woman aged 18 to 35 who had recovered from COVID-19. Sequences were obtained from PBMCs or T cells enriched from blood (not recorded which). CDR3 sequence reads: CAWSGNTIYF. The CDR3 coding sequence is TGTGCCTGGAGCGGGAACACCATATATTTT.